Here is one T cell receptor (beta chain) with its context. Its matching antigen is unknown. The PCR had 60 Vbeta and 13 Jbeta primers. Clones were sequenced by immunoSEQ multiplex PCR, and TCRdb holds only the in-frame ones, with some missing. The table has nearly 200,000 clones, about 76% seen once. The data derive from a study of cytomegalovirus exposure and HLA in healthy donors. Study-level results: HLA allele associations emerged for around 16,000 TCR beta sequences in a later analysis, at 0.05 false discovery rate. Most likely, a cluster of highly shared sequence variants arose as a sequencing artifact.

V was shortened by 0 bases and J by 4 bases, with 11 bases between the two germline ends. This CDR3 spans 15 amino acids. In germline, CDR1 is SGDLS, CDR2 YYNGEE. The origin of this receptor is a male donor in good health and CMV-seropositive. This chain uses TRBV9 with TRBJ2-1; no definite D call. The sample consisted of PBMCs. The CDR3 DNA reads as TGTGCCAGCAGCGTAGATGGCAGAATATACAATGAGCAGTTCTTC. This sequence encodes CASSVDGRIYNEQFF.